This T cell receptor (beta chain) was obtained from a study of identical twins. Unique molecular identifiers were present on cDNA, and template switching added a universal primer site. Using its own MiXCR run on the 5' RACE reads, TCRdb lists one record per CDR3 protein. The table includes around 250,000 distinct CDR3 sequences, roughly 13% detected once. Points from the study as a whole: The same donors were not followed; conclusions instead depended on cross-sectional statistical analysis. Because invariant MAIT and iNKT cells could be present, zero-insertion analyses could be partly confounded. An excess of low generation probability was shown by twin-shared out-of-frame alpha sequences.

Notes on this clonotype: The antigen is not known.

The CDR3 covers 15 residues. From germline, CDR1 is SGDLS and CDR2 YYNGEE. V was pared by 3 bases and J by 2 bases, with 13 bases between. This sample also appeared in a second study, on yellow fever vaccine responses in identical twins.

Sequenced sample: memory (CD45RO+) T cells sorted from blood. This TCR came from a woman between 18 and 29 years old in good health. The chain uses TRBV9 and TRBJ2-3; D is perhaps TRBD1 or TRBD2 (6 bases each). CDR3 DNA: TGTGCCAGCAGCGGAACGGGGGCCCCCACAGATACGCAGTATTTT. This translates into CASSGTGAPTDTQYF.